The 12 T cell receptor beta chains below were found in one sample sequenced in a study of Graves' ophthalmopathy and Graves' hyperthyroidism. The authors amplified TCR beta CDR3 regions, and they did so from RNA transcripts for repertoire sequencing. HTBI-primed RT-PCR formed the first round, and a multiplex PCR formed the second. TCRdb itself ran the multiplex PCR reads through MiXCR, one entry per CDR3 protein. In the table there are about 220,000 distinct CDR3 sequences, 20% to 25% of which are singletons. The specimen sequenced was peripheral blood. These receptors were taken from a woman between 50 and 59 years old with Graves' ophthalmopathy.

Many counts were recorded for this clonotype. This chain joins TRBV20-1 and TRBJ1-2; possible D gene TRBD1, 5 bases. V dropped 0 bases and J dropped 8 bases, with 13 bases sitting between them. The CDR3 has 13 residues. Germline loops: CDR1 DFQATT, CDR2 SNEGSKA (reference sequence). The CDR3 DNA follows: TGCAGTGCTAGAGATCAGGGCCTAGGCGGCTACACCTTC. This sequence encodes CSARDQGLGGYTF.

This clonotype was seen only a few times. V usage is TRBV3-1 and J usage is TRBJ2-5, with 9 bases matching TRBD1. The length of the CDR3 is 18 residues. V dropped 1 base and J dropped 2; count of bases not matched to a gene: 11. Looked up from germline, CDR1 is LGHDT and CDR2 is YNNKEL (reference sequence). This chain's CDR3 is CASSQGSSGTGPQETQYF. CDR3 bases: TGTGCCAGCAGCCAAGGGAGTTCCGGGACAGGGCCACAAGAGACCCAGTACTTC.

In nucleotides, the CDR3 is TGTGCCAGCAGGAAACAGGAGACTCTTGGAAACACCATATATTTT. Translation: CASRKQETLGNTIYF. The chain carries TRBV6-1 and TRBJ1-3; a possible D gene is TRBD1 (5 bases). CDR1 MNHNS and CDR2 SASEGT come from the germline V gene. This CDR3 is 15 amino acids long. V shed 6 bases and J shed 3 bases, with 15 bases lying between them.

This clonotype has ten or more counts. The rearrangement uses TRBV24-1 and TRBJ1-1; no clear D gene. The CDR3 is 12 amino acids. Germline V CDR1 and CDR2: KGHDR, SFDVKD. V lost 0 bases, J lost 10 bases, and 8 bases lay in between. CDR3 loop: CATSDLLGRAFF. The CDR3 bases are TGTGCCACCAGTGATTTGCTGGGTAGAGCTTTCTTT.

The chain joins TRBV3-1 to TRBJ2-2; the match to TRBD2 covers 10 bases. J gave up 2 bases and V 1 base, and 4 bases lay outside the gene matches. Per the germline V gene, CDR1 is LGHDT and CDR2 is YNNKEL (reference sequence). This CDR3 has 17 residues. The CDR3 bases are TGTGCCAGCAGCCAAGTACGACTAGCGGGTAACACCGGGGAGCTGTTTTTT. This gives the protein CASSQVRLAGNTGELFF.

V usage is TRBV19 and J usage is TRBJ1-1; D gene unclear. The germline CDR1 and CDR2 sequences are LNHDA and SQIVND (reference sequence). Trimming took off 3 bases at V and 0 bases at J, with 14 bases between the two ends. This CDR3 has 16 amino acids. The CDR3 reads CASSIPRQPLNTEAFF. CDR3 sequence (DNA): TGTGCCAGTAGTATTCCGAGGCAACCACTGAACACTGAAGCTTTCTTT.

This clonotype was seen many times. The chain recombines TRBV7-8 with TRBJ1-1; D is possibly TRBD1 (6 bases). Per the germline V gene, CDR1 is SGHVS and CDR2 is FQNEAQ. The CDR3 consists of 11 residues. Trimming removed 2 bases from V and 11 bases from J, with 9 bases in between. This chain's CDR3 is CASSLMGAAFF. The CDR3 coding sequence is TGTGCCAGCAGCTTAATGGGGGCGGCTTTCTTT.

V is TRBV4-1 and J is TRBJ2-2; TRBD2 aligns across 8 bases. Germline CDR1 is MGHRA and CDR2 is YSYEKL. The CDR3 is 17 residues long. With V trimmed by 0 bases and J by 4 bases, 7 bases remained unmatched. CDR3 DNA: TGCGCCAGCAGCCAAGACGGAGGAGCGGGAGTCACCGGGGAGCTGTTTTTT. Translating gives CASSQDGGAGVTGELFF.

This clonotype came up many times. The rearrangement links TRBV27 to TRBJ2-7; TRBD1 might be the D (5 bases). V was clipped by 0 bases and J by 12 bases, with 21 bases between them. CDR3 length: 15 residues. The germline CDR1 and CDR2 sequences are MNHEY and SMNVEV (reference sequence). CDR3 residues: CASSLSTGAASPTYF. CDR3 DNA: TGTGCCAGCAGTTTATCGACTGGGGCCGCAAGTCCCACGTACTTC.

Many counts were recorded for this clonotype. The chain recombines TRBV27 with TRBJ2-5, with D tentatively TRBD1 (6 bases). The CDR3 covers 14 residues. V was pared by 6 bases and J by 5 bases, with 16 bases between. Germline V CDR1 and CDR2: MNHEY, SMNVEV (reference sequence). The DNA for the CDR3 is TGTGCCAGCAGGAGAGTGGGGGCCGGGGAGACCCAGTACTTC. The encoded protein is CASRRVGAGETQYF.

This clonotype has ten or more counts. This chain links TRBV4-2 with TRBJ1-5; D is unclear. With 0 bases removed from V and 4 bases from J, the gap between germline ends came to 10 bases. The CDR3 totals 15 residues. CDR1 and CDR2 from the germline V gene are LGHNA and YNFKEQ. DNA for the CDR3: TGTGCCAGCAGCCAAGACATCAACGCAAATCAGCCCCAGCATTTT. This translates into CASSQDINANQPQHF.

Ten or more counts support this clonotype. V and J are TRBV29-1 and TRBJ1-2; TRBD1 agrees at 7 bases. The CDR3 spans 12 residues. The J segment lost 4 bases and the V segment lost 7 bases, leaving 6 bases of the junction unmatched. Per the germline V gene, CDR1 is SQVTM and CDR2 is ANQGSEA. In DNA, the CDR3 is TGCAGCGCCGGACAGGATTTCTATGGCTACACCTTC. This encodes CSAGQDFYGYTF.